This section outlines one T cell receptor (beta chain) sequence together with its context. Which antigen it targets is not known. Base qualities were left out, and no much larger clone turns up one base away. The collaborating institutions used their own protocols to collect whole blood in K2EDTA tubes. For TCRbeta analysis, collaborator samples were shipped as frozen whole blood, as isolated PBMCs, or as DNA extracted from either sample type. TCRbeta CDR3 regions were amplified from genomic DNA using the immunoSEQ Assay, a bias-controlled multiplex PCR. As for the authors' bioinformatics: Nucleated cell counts per sample were estimated from amplification of reference gene primers within the assay. To quantify the absolute abundance of each unique TCRbeta CDR3 rearrangement, sequence reads were collapsed and filtered. For each sample, productive Simpson clonality was calculated as the square root of Simpson's diversity index across productive rearrangements. TCRdb took this table from immuneACCESS and kept in-frame rearrangements with V and J called. Such tables lack part of the clones; where checked against another copy, unresolved V genes explain under half of the gap, and the rest is unexplained. The D gene and trimming were derived from the DNA, and the V and J assignments and clone size from that table. This sample is represented by approximately 50,000 clones; approximately 85% of them were singletons. The top ten clonotypes cover about 6.5% of the sample.

Per the germline V gene, SGDLS is the CDR1 and YYNGEE is the CDR2. There are 19 amino acids in the CDR3, from cysteine to phenylalanine inclusive. The only DNA kept is the CDR3, 57 bases in frame from the first base. Clipping removes 3 bases from V and 7 bases from J, with 21 as the unmatched junction base count. This sample was taken from a study of blood T cell repertoires in COVID-19 (dated by TCRdb to 2018 to 2021). For context, the study as a whole: Samples covering the acute and convalescent phases of COVID-19 were provided by collaborators in the United States, Italy and Spain. Sample metadata almost always included a de-identified subject ID, COVID-19 status, age in years and sex. The samples were drawn from the first 160 participants of the ongoing ImmuneRACE study and from roughly 1,300 subjects provided by 6 global collaborators. Deeply sampled blood TCRbeta repertoires from subjects exposed to, actively infected with, or recovered from COVID-19 were included in the dataset. Where HLA class I and class II types were available, the types were taken from metadata supplied by the sample provider, not from assay-based typing. The prospective study material was composed of cDNA or gDNA derived from T cells, B-cell-depleted T cells, or PBMCs. The repertoires were released in a freely available public database meant as a resource for research on the immune response to SARS-CoV-2. The investigation overall reported the following: How much clinical and demographic metadata was included differed by source and by participant, and the metadata was provided uncurated.

The TCR was taken from a man between 60 and 75 years old with acute or convalescent COVID-19. The chain links TRBV9 with TRBJ2-1, with TRBD2 identical over 8 junction bases. The sample was peripheral blood. The CDR3 sequence is CASSAAGVPGGFVRNEQFF. In nucleotides, the sequence is TGTGCCAGCAGCGCAGCGGGAGTTCCGGGGGGATTTGTTCGGAATGAGCAGTTCTTC.